The clone carrying this T cell receptor beta chain was observed at least ten times. Its antigen is unknown. The TCR beta CDR3 regions underwent amplification using RNA transcripts as the source. During a first-round RT-PCR of the TCR CDR3, the HTBI primer set was used. Using its own MiXCR run on the multiplex PCR reads, TCRdb lists one record per CDR3 protein. Of about 640,000 distinct CDR3 sequences in the sample, under 25% are singletons; the top ten hold 30% to 40%. This entry comes from a study of T cells in Graves' hyperthyroidism and ophthalmopathy. At the level of the study: Peripheral blood was acquired at first diagnosis, ahead of any therapy whatsoever. Regarding the study as a whole: Ophthalmopathy cases were set apart from stable hyperthyroidism by a 13 V-J model. Researchers found most expanded thyroid clonotypes above 0.001 in blood as well.

A roughly 10 ml volume of fresh peripheral blood provided the PBMCs. Trimming left V 2 bases short and J 6 bases short, with 9 bases between. The germline gives CDR1 GTSNPN, CDR2 SVGIG (reference sequence). CDR3 length: 12 residues. The V call is TRBV30, the J call TRBJ2-3; D gene ambiguous. This sequence originates from a man aged 25 to 40 with Graves' ophthalmopathy. Sequenced sample: blood. CDR3 sequence (DNA): TGTGCCTGGAGTCCTTTTGCGGATACGCAGTATTTT. Translation: CAWSPFADTQYF.